This TCR beta chain was profiled in a study of shared clonotypes between healthy human individuals. V shed 0 bases and J shed 6 bases, with 17 bases lying between them. CDR1 LNHNV and CDR2 YYDKDF come from the germline V gene (reference sequence). The CDR3 extends over 16 amino acids. In its sample, this clone was seen a few times. The method was immunoSEQ multiplex PCR; TCRdb's version includes in-frame clones alone and lacks a portion of them. The sample holds 2 million to 2.5 million clones; less than 95% are singletons and the top ten take around 0.4%. Donors, without exception, were Caucasian adults residing in Nashville, Tennessee.

V usage is TRBV15 and J usage is TRBJ1-1; D is ambiguous. Input material: naive CD4+ T cells from PBMCs. Subset here: CD45RA+ positively selected. This receptor was taken from a man aged 18 to 35 in good health. Some clones in this sample may be carry-over from other donors' samples. The DNA for the CDR3 is TGTGCCACCAGCAGAGAGGGGATAGGGATCTACGCTGAAGCTTTCTTT. Protein sequence: CATSREGIGIYAEAFF.